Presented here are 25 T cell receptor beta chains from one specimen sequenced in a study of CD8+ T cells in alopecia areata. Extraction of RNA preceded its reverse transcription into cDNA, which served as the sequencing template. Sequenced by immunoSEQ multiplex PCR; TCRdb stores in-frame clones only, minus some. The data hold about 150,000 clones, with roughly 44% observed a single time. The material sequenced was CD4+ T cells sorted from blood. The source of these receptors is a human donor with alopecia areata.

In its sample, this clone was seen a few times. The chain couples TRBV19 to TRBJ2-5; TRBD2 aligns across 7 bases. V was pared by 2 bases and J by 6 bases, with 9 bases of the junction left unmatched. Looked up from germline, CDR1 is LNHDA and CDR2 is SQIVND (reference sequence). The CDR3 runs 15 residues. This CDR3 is CASSISAGDPQTQYF. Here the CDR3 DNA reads TGTGCCAGTAGTATATCGGCGGGAGACCCTCAGACCCAGTACTTC. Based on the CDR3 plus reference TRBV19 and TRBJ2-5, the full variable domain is DGGITQSPKYLFRKEGQNVTLSCEQNLNHDAMYWYRQDPGQGLRLIYYSQIVNDFQKGDIAEGYSVSREKKESFPLTVTSAQKNPTAFYLCASSISAGDPQTQYFGPGTRLLVL.

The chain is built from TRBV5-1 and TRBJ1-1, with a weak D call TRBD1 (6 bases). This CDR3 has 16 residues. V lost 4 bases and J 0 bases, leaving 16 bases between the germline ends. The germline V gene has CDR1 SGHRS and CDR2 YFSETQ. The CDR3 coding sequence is TGCGCCAGCAGCCAACAGACAGGTGCTTTGAACACTGAAGCTTTCTTT. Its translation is CASSQQTGALNTEAFF.

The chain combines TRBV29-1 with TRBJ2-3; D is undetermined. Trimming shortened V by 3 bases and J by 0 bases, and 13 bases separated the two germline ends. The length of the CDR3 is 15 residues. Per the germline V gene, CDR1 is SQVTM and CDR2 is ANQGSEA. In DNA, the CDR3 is TGCAGCGTTGAGTCTTTTGCGGATAGCACAGATACGCAGTATTTT. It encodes CSVESFADSTDTQYF.

The CDR3 spells CASSFRYEQYF. CDR3 bases: TGTGCCAGCAGCTTCCGGTACGAGCAGTACTTC. V gene TRBV11-2 combines with J gene TRBJ2-7; D uncertain. Germline assignment: CDR1 SGHAT and CDR2 FQNNGV. This CDR3 has 11 amino acids. Trimming pared 3 bases from V and 4 bases from J, leaving 4 bases between.

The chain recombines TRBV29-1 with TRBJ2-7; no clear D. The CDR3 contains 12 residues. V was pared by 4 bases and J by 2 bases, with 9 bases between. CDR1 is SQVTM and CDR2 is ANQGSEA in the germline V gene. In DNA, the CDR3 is TGCAGCGTTGCGTACAAGACCTACGAGCAGTACTTC. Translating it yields CSVAYKTYEQYF.

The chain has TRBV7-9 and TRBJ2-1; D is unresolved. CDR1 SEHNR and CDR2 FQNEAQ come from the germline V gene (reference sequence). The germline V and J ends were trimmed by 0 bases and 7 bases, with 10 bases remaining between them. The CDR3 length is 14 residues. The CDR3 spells CASSLARPGNEQFF. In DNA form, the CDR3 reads TGTGCCAGCAGCTTAGCCCGCCCCGGGAATGAGCAGTTCTTC.

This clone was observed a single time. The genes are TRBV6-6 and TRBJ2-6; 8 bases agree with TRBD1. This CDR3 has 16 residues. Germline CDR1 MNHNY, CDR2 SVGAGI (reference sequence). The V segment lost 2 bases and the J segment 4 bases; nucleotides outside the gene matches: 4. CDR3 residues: CASSYQGAGGANVLTF. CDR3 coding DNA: TGTGCCAGCAGTTACCAGGGGGCGGGGGGGGCCAACGTCCTGACTTTC.

The CDR3 loop is CASSRDRVQPQHF. DNA of the CDR3: TGTGCCAGCTCAAGGGACAGGGTGCAGCCCCAGCATTTT. This chain connects TRBV18 to TRBJ1-5; the match to TRBD1 covers 9 bases. J gave up 7 bases and V 5 bases, and 3 bases lay outside the gene matches. Germline CDR1 is KGHSH and CDR2 is LQKENI. The CDR3 is 13 residues long.

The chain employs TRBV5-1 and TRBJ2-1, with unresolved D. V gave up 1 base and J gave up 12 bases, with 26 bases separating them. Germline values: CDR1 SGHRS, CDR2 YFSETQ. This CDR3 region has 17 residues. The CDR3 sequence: CASSLSKPRTAVYGQFF. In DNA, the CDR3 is TGCGCCAGCAGCTTGTCCAAGCCCAGAACCGCCGTATATGGGCAGTTCTTC.

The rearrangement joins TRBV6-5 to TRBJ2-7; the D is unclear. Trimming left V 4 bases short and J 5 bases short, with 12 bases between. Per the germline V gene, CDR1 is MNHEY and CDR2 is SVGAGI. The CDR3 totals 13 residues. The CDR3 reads CASSSTFSNEQYF. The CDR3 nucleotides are TGTGCCAGCAGTTCAACGTTTTCCAACGAGCAGTACTTC.

CDR3 sequence (DNA): TGTGCCTGGAGGAGGTCTGGTAGGAACACTGAAGCTTTCTTT. Amino acids: CAWRRSGRNTEAFF. The V call is TRBV30, the J call TRBJ1-1; D not resolved. Trimming cost V 3 bases and J 1 base, with 12 bases left between them. CDR1 and CDR2 (germline): GTSNPN, SVGIG (reference sequence). The CDR3 sequence is 14 residues long.

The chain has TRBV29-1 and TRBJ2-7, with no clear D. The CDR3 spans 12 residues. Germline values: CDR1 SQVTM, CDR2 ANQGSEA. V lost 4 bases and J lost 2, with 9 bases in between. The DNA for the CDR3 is TGCAGCGTTGGCTCCAGAACCTACGAGCAGTACTTC. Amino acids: CSVGSRTYEQYF.

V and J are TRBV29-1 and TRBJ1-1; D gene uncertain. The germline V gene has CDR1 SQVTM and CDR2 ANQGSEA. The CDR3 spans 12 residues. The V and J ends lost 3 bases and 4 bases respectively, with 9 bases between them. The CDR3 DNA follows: TGCAGCGTTGACGAAGGGCCCACTGAAGCTTTCTTT. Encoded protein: CSVDEGPTEAFF.

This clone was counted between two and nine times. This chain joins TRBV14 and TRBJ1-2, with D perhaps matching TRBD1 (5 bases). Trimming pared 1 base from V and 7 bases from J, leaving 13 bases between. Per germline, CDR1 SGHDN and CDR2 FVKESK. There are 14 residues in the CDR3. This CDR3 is CASSQVAGQGGYTF. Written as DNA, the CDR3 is TGTGCCAGCAGCCAAGTCGCAGGGCAGGGTGGCTACACCTTC.

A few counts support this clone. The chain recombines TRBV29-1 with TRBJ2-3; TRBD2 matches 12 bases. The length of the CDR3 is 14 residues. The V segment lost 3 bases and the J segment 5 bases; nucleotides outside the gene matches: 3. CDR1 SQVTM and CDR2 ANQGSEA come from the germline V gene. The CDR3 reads CSVETSGRKDTQYF. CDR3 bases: TGCAGCGTTGAGACTAGCGGGAGAAAAGATACGCAGTATTTT.

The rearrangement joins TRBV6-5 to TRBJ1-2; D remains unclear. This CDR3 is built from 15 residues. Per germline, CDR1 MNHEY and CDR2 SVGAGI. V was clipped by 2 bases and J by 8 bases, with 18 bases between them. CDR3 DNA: TGTGCCAGCAGTTACGACCGGTCCTCAACGGGGGGCTACACCTTC. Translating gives CASSYDRSSTGGYTF.

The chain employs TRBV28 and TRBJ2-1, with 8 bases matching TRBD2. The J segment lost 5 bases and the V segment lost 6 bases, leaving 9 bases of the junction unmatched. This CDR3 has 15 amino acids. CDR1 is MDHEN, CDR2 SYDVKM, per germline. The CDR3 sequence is CASRHRRRGDNEQFF. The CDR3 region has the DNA TGTGCCAGCAGACATCGACGGCGGGGGGACAATGAGCAGTTCTTC.

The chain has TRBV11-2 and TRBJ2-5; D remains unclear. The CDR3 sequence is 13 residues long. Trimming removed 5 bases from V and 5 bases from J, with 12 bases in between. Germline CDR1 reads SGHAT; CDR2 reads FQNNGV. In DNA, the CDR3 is TGTGCCAGCAGCCCCGGCCCACAGGAGACCCAGTACTTC. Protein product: CASSPGPQETQYF. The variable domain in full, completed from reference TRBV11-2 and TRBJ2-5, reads EAGVAQSPRYKIIEKRQSVAFWCNPISGHATLYWYQQILGQGPKLLIQFQNNGVVDDSQLPKDRFSAERLKGVDSTLKIQPAKLEDSAVYLCASSPGPQETQYFGPGTRLLVL.

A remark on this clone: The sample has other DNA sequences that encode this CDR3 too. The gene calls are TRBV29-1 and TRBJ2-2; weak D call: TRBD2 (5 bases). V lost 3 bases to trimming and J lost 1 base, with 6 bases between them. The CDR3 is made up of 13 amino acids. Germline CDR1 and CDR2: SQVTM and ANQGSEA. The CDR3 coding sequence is TGCAGCGTTGACCGGGAGAACACCGGGGAGCTGTTTTTT. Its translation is CSVDRENTGELFF.

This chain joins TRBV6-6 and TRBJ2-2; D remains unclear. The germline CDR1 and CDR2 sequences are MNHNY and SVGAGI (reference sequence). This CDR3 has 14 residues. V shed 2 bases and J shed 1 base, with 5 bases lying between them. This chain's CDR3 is CASSYNGNTGELFF. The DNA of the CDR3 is TGTGCCAGCAGTTACAACGGGAACACCGGGGAGCTGTTTTTT.

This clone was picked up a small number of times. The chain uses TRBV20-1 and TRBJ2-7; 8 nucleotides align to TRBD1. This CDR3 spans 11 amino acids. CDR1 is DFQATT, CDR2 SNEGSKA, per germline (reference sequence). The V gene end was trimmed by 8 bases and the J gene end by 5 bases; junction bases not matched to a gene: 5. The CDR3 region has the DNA TGCAGTACGGGGACAGGAGACGAGCAGTACTTC. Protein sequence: CSTGTGDEQYF.

In nucleotides, the CDR3 is TGTGCCAGCAGTGGGGGGGGAGCGGGAGAATACGAGCAGTACTTC. As protein: CASSGGGAGEYEQYF. The V call is TRBV6-5, the J call TRBJ2-7, with 8 bases identical to TRBD2. Germline V gene sequence: CDR1 MNHEY, CDR2 SVGAGI. The V and J ends lost 5 bases and 4 bases, in that order; junction bases with no gene match: 10. This CDR3 comprises 15 residues.

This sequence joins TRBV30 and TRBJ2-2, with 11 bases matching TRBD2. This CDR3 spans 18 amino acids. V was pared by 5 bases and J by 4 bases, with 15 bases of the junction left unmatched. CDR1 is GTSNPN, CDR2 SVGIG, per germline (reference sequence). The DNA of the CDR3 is TGTGCCTGGGGCCTTCGGACTACTAGCGGGAGAGTCACCGGGGAGCTGTTTTTT. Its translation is CAWGLRTTSGRVTGELFF.

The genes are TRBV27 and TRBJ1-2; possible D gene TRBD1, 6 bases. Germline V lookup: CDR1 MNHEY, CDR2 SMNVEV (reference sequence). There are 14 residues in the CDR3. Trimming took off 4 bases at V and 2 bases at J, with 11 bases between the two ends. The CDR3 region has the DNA TGTGCCAGCAGTTCTCCCGGACAGAACTATGGCTACACCTTC. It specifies CASSSPGQNYGYTF.

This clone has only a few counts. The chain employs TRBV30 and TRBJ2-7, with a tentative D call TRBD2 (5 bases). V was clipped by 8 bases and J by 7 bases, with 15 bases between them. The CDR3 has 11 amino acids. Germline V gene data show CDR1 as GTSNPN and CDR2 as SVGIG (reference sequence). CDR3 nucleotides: TGTGCCGAGGGCCAAGCTGGGGAGCAGTACTTC. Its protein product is CAEGQAGEQYF.